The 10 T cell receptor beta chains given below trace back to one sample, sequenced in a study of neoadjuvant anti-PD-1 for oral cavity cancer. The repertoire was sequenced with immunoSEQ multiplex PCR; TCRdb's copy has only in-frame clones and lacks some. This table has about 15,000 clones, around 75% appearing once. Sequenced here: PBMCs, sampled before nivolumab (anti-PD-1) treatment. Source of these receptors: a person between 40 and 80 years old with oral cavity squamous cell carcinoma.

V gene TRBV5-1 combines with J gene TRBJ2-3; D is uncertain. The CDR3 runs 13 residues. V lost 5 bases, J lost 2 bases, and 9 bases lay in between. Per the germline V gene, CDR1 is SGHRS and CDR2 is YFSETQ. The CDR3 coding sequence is TGCGCCAGCAGGGAGACCCCCACAGATACGCAGTATTTT. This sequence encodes CASRETPTDTQYF.

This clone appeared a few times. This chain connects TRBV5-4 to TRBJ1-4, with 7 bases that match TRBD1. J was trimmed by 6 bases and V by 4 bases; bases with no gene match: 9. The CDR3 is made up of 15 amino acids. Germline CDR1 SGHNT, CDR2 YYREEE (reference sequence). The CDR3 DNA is TGTGCCAGCAGCCTTGGCGGCGGACAGGATGAAAAACTGTTTTTT. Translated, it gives CASSLGGGQDEKLFF.

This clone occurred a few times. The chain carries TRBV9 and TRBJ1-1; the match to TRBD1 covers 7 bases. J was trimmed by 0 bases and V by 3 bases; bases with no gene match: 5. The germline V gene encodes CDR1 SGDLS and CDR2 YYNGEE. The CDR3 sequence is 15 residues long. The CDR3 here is CASSGPGTVNTEAFF. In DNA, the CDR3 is TGTGCCAGCAGCGGACCCGGGACAGTGAACACTGAAGCTTTCTTT.

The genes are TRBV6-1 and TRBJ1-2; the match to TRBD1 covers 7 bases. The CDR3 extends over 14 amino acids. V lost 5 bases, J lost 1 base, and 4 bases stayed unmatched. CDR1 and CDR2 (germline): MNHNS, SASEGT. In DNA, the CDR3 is TGTGCCAGCAGTTTGGACAGGTTTAACTATGGCTACACCTTC. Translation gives CASSLDRFNYGYTF.

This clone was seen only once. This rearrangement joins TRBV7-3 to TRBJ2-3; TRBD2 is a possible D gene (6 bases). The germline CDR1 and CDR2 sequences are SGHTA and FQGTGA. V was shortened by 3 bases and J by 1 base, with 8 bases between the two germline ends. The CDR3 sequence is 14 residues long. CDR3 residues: CASSFTSRTDTQYF. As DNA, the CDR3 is TGTGCCAGCAGCTTTACTAGCCGCACAGATACGCAGTATTTT.

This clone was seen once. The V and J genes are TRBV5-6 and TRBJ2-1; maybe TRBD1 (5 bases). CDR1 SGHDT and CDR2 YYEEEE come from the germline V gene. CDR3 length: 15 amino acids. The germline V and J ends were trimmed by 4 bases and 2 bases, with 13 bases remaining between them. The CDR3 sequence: CASSPDKRPYNEQFF. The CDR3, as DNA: TGTGCCAGCAGCCCGGACAAGCGCCCCTACAATGAGCAGTTCTTC.

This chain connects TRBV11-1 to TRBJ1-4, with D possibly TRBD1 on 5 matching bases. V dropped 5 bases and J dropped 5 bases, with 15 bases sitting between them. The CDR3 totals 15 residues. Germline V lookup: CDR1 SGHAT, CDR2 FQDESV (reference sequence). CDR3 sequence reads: CASSTSGTGNEKLFF. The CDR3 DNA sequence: TGTGCCAGCAGCACTTCCGGGACGGGGAATGAAAAACTGTTTTTT.

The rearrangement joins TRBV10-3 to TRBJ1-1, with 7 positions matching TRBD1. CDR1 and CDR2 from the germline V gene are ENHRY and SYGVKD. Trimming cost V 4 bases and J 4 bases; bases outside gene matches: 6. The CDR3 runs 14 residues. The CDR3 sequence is CAISAPDRATEAFF. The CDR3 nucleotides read TGTGCCATCAGTGCCCCCGACAGGGCCACTGAAGCTTTCTTT.

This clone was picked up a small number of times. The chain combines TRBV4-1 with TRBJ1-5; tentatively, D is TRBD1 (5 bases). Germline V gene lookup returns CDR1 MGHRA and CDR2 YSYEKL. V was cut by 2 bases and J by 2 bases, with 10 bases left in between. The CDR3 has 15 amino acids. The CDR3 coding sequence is TGCGCCAGCAGCCAACCCGGACACGGCAATCAGCCCCAGCATTTT. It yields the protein CASSQPGHGNQPQHF.

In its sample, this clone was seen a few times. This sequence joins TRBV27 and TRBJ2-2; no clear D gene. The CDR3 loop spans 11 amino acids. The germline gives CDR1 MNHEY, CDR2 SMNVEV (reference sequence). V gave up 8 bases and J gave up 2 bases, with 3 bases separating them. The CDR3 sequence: CASSNTGELFF. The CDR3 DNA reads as TGTGCCAGCTCCAACACCGGGGAGCTGTTTTTT.